This is a list of T cell receptor beta chains from one sample in a study of T cell repertoires in cytomegalovirus infection. From the reads, TCRdb called clonotypes with MiXCR, one entry per CDR3 protein. This sample carries a few hundred thousand distinct CDR3 sequences, around 25% of them seen once, and the ten largest clones take 13%. No antigens are known for them. The input for sequencing was cultured PBMCs, taken from culture after CMV antigen stimulation. These TCRs come from a human donor in good health (CMV status not recorded). Some clones in this sample may be carry-over from other donors' samples. The CDR3 runs from the conserved cysteine through the conserved F or W. The D gene is left open where the match is weak. Where a row states a size, it is once, few, many or the class of an expanded clone; other rows omit it.

d_gene: NA; j_gene: TRBJ1-1; abundance: many; v_gene: TRBV7-2; CDR3aa: CASSLSLDTEAFF; CDR3nt: TGTGCCAGCAGCTTAAGTCTGGACACTGAAGCTTTCTTT
d_gene: NA; j_gene: TRBJ1-2; abundance: many; v_gene: TRBV7-2; CDR3aa: CASSSAHAGGYTF; CDR3nt: TGTGCCAGCAGCTCCGCCCACGCGGGGGGCTACACCTTC
d_gene: TRBD2; j_gene: TRBJ2-4; abundance: few; v_gene: TRBV28; CDR3aa: CASSLFRAGGNLNIQYF; CDR3nt: TGTGCCAGCAGTTTATTCAGAGCGGGAGGTAACCTAAACATTCAGTACTTC
d_gene: NA; j_gene: TRBJ1-1; abundance: NA; v_gene: TRBV5-1; CDR3aa: CASTPQGGYTEAFF; CDR3nt: TGCGCCAGCACACCCCAAGGAGGATATACTGAAGCTTTCTTT
d_gene: NA; j_gene: TRBJ1-5; abundance: NA; v_gene: TRBV28; CDR3aa: CASSLWAGLGNQPQHF; CDR3nt: TGTGCCAGCAGTTTATGGGCAGGTCTTGGCAATCAGCCCCAGCATTTT
d_gene: NA; j_gene: TRBJ1-2; abundance: NA; v_gene: TRBV2; CDR3aa: CASSEDAYGYTF; CDR3nt: TGTGCCAGCAGTGAAGACGCGTATGGCTACACCTTC
d_gene: TRBD1; j_gene: TRBJ1-2; abundance: many; v_gene: TRBV7-9; CDR3aa: CASSLGQGARGYTF; CDR3nt: TGTGCCAGCAGCTTAGGACAGGGGGCGCGTGGCTACACCTTC
d_gene: NA; j_gene: TRBJ1-2; abundance: NA; v_gene: TRBV11-3; CDR3aa: CASSPSGARDTF; CDR3nt: TGTGCCAGCAGCCCAAGTGGGGCCCGGGACACCTTC
d_gene: TRBD1; j_gene: TRBJ2-7; abundance: few; v_gene: TRBV28; CDR3aa: CASSRPGQGFFGYEQYF; CDR3nt: TGTGCCAGCAGTCGGCCGGGACAGGGGTTTTTTGGGTACGAGCAGTACTTC
d_gene: TRBD1; j_gene: TRBJ1-5; abundance: NA; v_gene: TRBV6-5; CDR3aa: CASRQGLDQPQHF; CDR3nt: TGTGCCAGTCGACAGGGGTTGGATCAGCCCCAGCATTTT
d_gene: TRBD1; j_gene: TRBJ1-3; abundance: NA; v_gene: TRBV29-1; CDR3aa: CSVGDRDPGNTIYF; CDR3nt: TGCAGCGTCGGAGACAGGGACCCTGGAAACACCATATATTTT
d_gene: NA; j_gene: TRBJ2-1; abundance: few; v_gene: TRBV27; CDR3aa: CASSLSGIRTSSYNEQFF; CDR3nt: TGTGCCAGCAGTTTATCGGGGATTCGGACTTCCTCCTACAATGAGCAGTTCTTC
d_gene: NA; j_gene: TRBJ2-6; abundance: many; v_gene: TRBV7-8; CDR3aa: CASSPGLSSGANVLTF; CDR3nt: TGTGCCAGCAGCCCGGGCCTCAGCTCTGGGGCCAACGTCCTGACTTTC
d_gene: NA; j_gene: TRBJ1-2; abundance: many; v_gene: TRBV7-2; CDR3aa: CASSLGTEYGYTF; CDR3nt: TGTGCCAGCAGCTTAGGGACCGAATATGGCTACACCTTC
d_gene: TRBD2; j_gene: TRBJ2-5; abundance: NA; v_gene: TRBV2; CDR3aa: CASSGGTSGETQYF; CDR3nt: TGTGCCAGCAGTGGGGGGACTAGCGGGGAGACCCAGTACTTC
d_gene: NA; j_gene: TRBJ2-3; abundance: NA; v_gene: TRBV6-1; CDR3aa: CASSEVSRTDTQYF; CDR3nt: TGTGCCAGCAGTGAAGTCTCTCGCACAGATACGCAGTATTTT
d_gene: NA; j_gene: TRBJ2-1; abundance: few; v_gene: TRBV4-1; CDR3aa: CASSQETASPYNEQFF; CDR3nt: TGCGCCAGCAGCCAAGAAACGGCTAGCCCCTACAATGAGCAGTTCTTC
d_gene: NA; j_gene: TRBJ2-7; abundance: once; v_gene: TRBV6-5; CDR3aa: CASSLRDTREEQYF; CDR3nt: TGTGCCAGCAGCCTTCGGGACACCCGGGAGGAGCAGTACTTC
d_gene: NA; j_gene: TRBJ2-5; abundance: NA; v_gene: TRBV25-1; CDR3aa: CASGTEEETQYF; CDR3nt: TGTGCCAGCGGGACTGAAGAAGAGACCCAGTACTTC
d_gene: TRBD2; j_gene: TRBJ2-7; abundance: NA; v_gene: TRBV4-1; CDR3aa: CASSQPTSGPPYEQYF; CDR3nt: TGCGCCAGCAGCCAACCTACTAGCGGGCCCCCCTACGAGCAGTACTTC
d_gene: NA; j_gene: TRBJ2-5; abundance: few; v_gene: TRBV11-2; CDR3aa: CASSLEYPGKETQYF; CDR3nt: TGTGCCAGCAGCTTAGAATATCCGGGCAAAGAGACCCAGTACTTC
d_gene: TRBD1; j_gene: TRBJ1-1; abundance: NA; v_gene: TRBV2; CDR3aa: CASRDRGHAFF; CDR3nt: TGTGCCAGCAGGGACAGGGGGCACGCTTTCTTT
d_gene: NA; j_gene: TRBJ1-2; abundance: NA; v_gene: TRBV4-1; CDR3aa: CASSQDNVIGHTNYGYTF; CDR3nt: TGCGCTAGCAGCCAAGATAACGTCATTGGACACACGAACTATGGCTACACCTTC
d_gene: TRBD1; j_gene: TRBJ2-7; abundance: NA; v_gene: TRBV19; CDR3aa: CASSMSQDRVHEQYF; CDR3nt: TGTGCCAGTAGTATGTCCCAGGACAGGGTCCACGAGCAGTACTTC
d_gene: TRBD2; j_gene: TRBJ2-2; abundance: medium-sized; v_gene: TRBV7-8; CDR3aa: CASSLVAGDWAGELFF; CDR3nt: TGTGCCAGCAGCTTAGTAGCGGGAGATTGGGCCGGGGAGCTGTTTTTT
d_gene: NA; j_gene: TRBJ2-3; abundance: NA; v_gene: TRBV20-1; CDR3aa: CSARGRERGDTQYF; CDR3nt: TGCAGTGCAAGAGGGCGGGAGAGGGGGGATACGCAGTATTTT
d_gene: NA; j_gene: TRBJ2-5; abundance: many; v_gene: TRBV7-7; CDR3aa: CASSLGVREQETQYF; CDR3nt: TGTGCCAGCAGCCTAGGCGTAAGAGAGCAAGAGACCCAGTACTTC
d_gene: NA; j_gene: TRBJ1-5; abundance: many; v_gene: TRBV24-1; CDR3aa: CATSPDRRQPQHF; CDR3nt: TGTGCCACCAGCCCCGACAGGCGTCAGCCCCAGCATTTT
d_gene: NA; j_gene: TRBJ2-2; abundance: many; v_gene: TRBV11-3; CDR3aa: CASSLSPPGTGELFF; CDR3nt: TGTGCCAGCAGCTTGAGCCCTCCGGGCACCGGGGAGCTGTTTTTT
d_gene: TRBD2; j_gene: TRBJ2-1; abundance: NA; v_gene: TRBV7-3; CDR3aa: CASSPIAGGPYNEQFF; CDR3nt: TGTGCCAGCAGCCCGATAGCGGGAGGACCCTACAATGAGCAGTTCTTC
d_gene: TRBD1; j_gene: TRBJ1-6; abundance: few; v_gene: TRBV7-2; CDR3aa: CASSLRDRVGSPLHF; CDR3nt: TGTGCCAGCAGCTTACGGGACAGGGTGGGTTCACCCCTCCACTTT
d_gene: TRBD1; j_gene: TRBJ2-7; abundance: NA; v_gene: TRBV29-1; CDR3aa: CSLPRDRGPYEQYF; CDR3nt: TGCAGCCTGCCTCGGGACAGGGGTCCCTACGAGCAGTACTTC
d_gene: TRBD1; j_gene: TRBJ2-2; abundance: few; v_gene: TRBV10-3; CDR3aa: CAIRGQGSGELFF; CDR3nt: TGTGCCATCAGAGGACAGGGATCCGGGGAGCTGTTTTTT
d_gene: NA; j_gene: TRBJ1-4; abundance: NA; v_gene: TRBV25-1; CDR3aa: CASSQTGREKLFF; CDR3nt: TGTGCCAGCAGTCAGACGGGTCGGGAAAAACTGTTTTTT
d_gene: TRBD2; j_gene: TRBJ2-1; abundance: many; v_gene: TRBV7-2; CDR3aa: CASSFPSGITYNEQFF; CDR3nt: TGTGCCAGCAGCTTCCCTAGCGGGATTACCTACAATGAGCAGTTCTTC
d_gene: TRBD2; j_gene: TRBJ2-3; abundance: NA; v_gene: TRBV4-1; CDR3aa: CASSHVNSGSPEDTQYF; CDR3nt: TGCGCCAGCAGCCATGTCAATAGCGGGAGTCCCGAAGATACGCAGTATTTT
d_gene: TRBD2; j_gene: TRBJ2-3; abundance: few; v_gene: TRBV20-1; CDR3aa: CSASPLAGGSTDTQYF; CDR3nt: TGCAGTGCTAGTCCCCTAGCGGGAGGCAGCACAGATACGCAGTATTTT
d_gene: NA; j_gene: TRBJ1-1; abundance: NA; v_gene: TRBV4-3; CDR3aa: CASSPHRFLDTEAFF; CDR3nt: TGCGCCAGCAGCCCCCACCGGTTCCTAGACACTGAAGCTTTCTTT
d_gene: NA; j_gene: TRBJ1-2; abundance: NA; v_gene: TRBV24-1; CDR3aa: CATSDPGDKYNYGYTF; CDR3nt: TGTGCCACCAGTGATCCGGGGGACAAGTATAACTATGGCTACACCTTC
d_gene: NA; j_gene: TRBJ1-2; abundance: few; v_gene: TRBV3-1; CDR3aa: CASLRTGANGYTF; CDR3nt: TGTGCCAGCTTAAGGACGGGGGCAAATGGCTACACCTTC
d_gene: NA; j_gene: TRBJ2-7; abundance: NA; v_gene: TRBV10-2; CDR3aa: CASSVGGFGYEQYF; CDR3nt: TGCGCCAGCAGTGTTGGGGGTTTCGGCTACGAGCAGTACTTC
d_gene: NA; j_gene: TRBJ1-5; abundance: NA; v_gene: TRBV6-1; CDR3aa: CASRPFTGSPSNQPQHF; CDR3nt: TGTGCCAGCAGGCCCTTTACAGGATCTCCCAGCAATCAGCCCCAGCATTTT
d_gene: NA; j_gene: TRBJ2-1; abundance: NA; v_gene: TRBV6-6; CDR3aa: CASSDSPASEQFF; CDR3nt: TGTGCCAGCAGTGACTCCCCTGCCAGTGAGCAGTTCTTC
d_gene: NA; j_gene: TRBJ2-2; abundance: once; v_gene: TRBV2; CDR3aa: CASRRRNTGELFF; CDR3nt: TGTGCCAGTCGACGTAGGAACACCGGGGAGCTGTTTTTT
d_gene: NA; j_gene: TRBJ1-5; abundance: once; v_gene: TRBV20-1; CDR3aa: CSAGSGQTSNQPQHF; CDR3nt: TGCAGTGCTGGTTCCGGACAGACGAGCAATCAGCCCCAGCATTTT
d_gene: NA; j_gene: TRBJ2-7; abundance: NA; v_gene: TRBV4-2; CDR3aa: CASSHAGTGTYEQYF; CDR3nt: TGTGCCAGCAGCCACGCCGGGACTGGGACCTACGAGCAGTACTTC
d_gene: NA; j_gene: TRBJ2-1; abundance: NA; v_gene: TRBV7-2; CDR3aa: CASSFTEQFF; CDR3nt: TGTGCCAGCAGCTTTACTGAGCAGTTCTTC
d_gene: TRBD2; j_gene: TRBJ2-1; abundance: many; v_gene: TRBV7-8; CDR3aa: CASSWGTSGPHNEQFF; CDR3nt: TGTGCCAGCAGCTGGGGCACTAGCGGGCCCCACAATGAGCAGTTCTTC